Listed below are T cell receptor beta chains from one sample, sequenced in a study of CD8+ T cells in alopecia areata. TCRdb's table, derived via immunoSEQ multiplex PCR, lists solely in-frame clones and lacks some. The sample contains around 98,000 clones, over 40% of which appear only once. Source material: CD4+ T cells sorted from blood. The receptors originated from a human donor with alopecia areata. Each CDR3 is given with its conserved first and last residue. Fields, in order: clone size, D gene, V gene, J gene, CDR3 DNA, CDR3 protein. D genes are given only for firm matches. Only some rows state a clone size, as once, few, many or a class for expanded clones.

>few|-|TRBV18|TRBJ2-4
TGTGCCAGCTCACGGCTTGACTTGACGGGACGGATAGCCAAAAACATTCAGTACTTC
CASSRLDLTGRIAKNIQYF
>-|-|TRBV20-1|TRBJ2-7
TGCAGTGCTGGTGGGCACGAGCAGTACTTC
CSAGGHEQYF
>-|-|TRBV6-5|TRBJ2-3
TGTGCCAGCAGTTCGAGGATAAGCACAGATACGCAGTATTTT
CASSSRISTDTQYF
>few|-|TRBV28|TRBJ2-1
TGTGCCAGCAGTACTACCCCGGGTACGCAGTTCTTC
CASSTTPGTQFF
>-|TRBD2|TRBV29-1|TRBJ2-3
TGCAGCGTTGCGACTAGCGGGTGGACAGATACGCAGTATTTT
CSVATSGWTDTQYF
>-|TRBD2|TRBV29-1|TRBJ2-4
TGCAGCGTTGATGCGGGGGGCGGCTTGAAAAACATTCAGTACTTC
CSVDAGGGLKNIQYF
>-|TRBD1|TRBV29-1|TRBJ2-7
TGCAGCGTTGAGGTGACAGGGAGCTCCTACGAGCAGTACTTC
CSVEVTGSSYEQYF
>-|TRBD1|TRBV5-1|TRBJ2-5
TGCGCCAGCAGCTTGGGTGGGACAGGGAAGGAGACCCAGTACTTC
CASSLGGTGKETQYF
>-|TRBD2|TRBV27|TRBJ2-3
TGTGCCAGCAGGGGGCTAGCGGGTTCAACAGATACGCAGTATTTT
CASRGLAGSTDTQYF
>-|TRBD2|TRBV30|TRBJ2-2
TGTGCCTGGGGAGAGCGGGAGTCTTGGGGCACCGGGGAGCTGTTTTTT
CAWGERESWGTGELFF
>-|-|TRBV29-1|TRBJ2-6
TGCAGCGTCTTACCATTTAAGACTTCTTCTGGGGCCAACGTCCTGACTTTC
CSVLPFKTSSGANVLTF
>few|-|TRBV28|TRBJ2-5
TGTGCCAGCAGCTTAGGGGGGGCGAGGAGAGAGACCCAGTACTTC
CASSLGGARRETQYF
>few|-|TRBV27|TRBJ2-1
TGTGCCAGCAGTCCGGGTCAGGGTTACAATGAGCAGTTCTTC
CASSPGQGYNEQFF
>-|-|TRBV7-9|TRBJ2-1
TGTGCCAGCGTCGAGGGAAACTCCTACAATGAGCAGTTCTTC
CASVEGNSYNEQFF
>few|TRBD1|TRBV2|TRBJ2-2
TGTGCCAGCAGCAACAGGGGGAACACCGGGGAGCTGTTTTTT
CASSNRGNTGELFF
>-|TRBD1|TRBV30|TRBJ1-1
TGTGCCTGGAGCTTAGGACAGGAACTCTCTGAAGCTTTCTTT
CAWSLGQELSEAFF
>-|TRBD2|TRBV2|TRBJ2-3
TGTGCCAGTTCTACTAGCGGGATGACAAATACGCAGTATTTT
CASSTSGMTNTQYF
>few|TRBD1|TRBV14|TRBJ1-1
TGTGCCAGCAGCCAGCGGGACAGGGCGGCCGTGGCTTTCTTT
CASSQRDRAAVAFF
>medium-sized|-|TRBV18|TRBJ2-3
TGTGCCAGCTCACCCCAGGATACGCAGTATTTT
CASSPQDTQYF
>once|TRBD1|TRBV30|TRBJ2-3
TGTGCCTGGAGAGCGGACAGGTTCACAGATACGCAGTATTTT
CAWRADRFTDTQYF
>-|TRBD2|TRBV7-2|TRBJ2-7
TGTGCCAGCAGCTTGAAGCGGGACTCCTACGAGCAGTACTTC
CASSLKRDSYEQYF
>-|-|TRBV13|TRBJ2-5
TGTGCCAGCAGCCCGAGCCCTGAAGAGACCCAGTACTTC
CASSPSPEETQYF
>few|TRBD2|TRBV29-1|TRBJ2-1
TGCAGCGTTGACCCAGCGGGAGCCGGCAATGAGCAGTTCTTC
CSVDPAGAGNEQFF
>-|-|TRBV14|TRBJ2-6
TGTGCCAGCAGCCGGACTACTGGGGCCAACGTCCTGACTTTC
CASSRTTGANVLTF
>-|-|TRBV25-1|TRBJ1-2
TGTGCCAGCAGTGATCGTTGGAGGTATGGCTACACCTTC
CASSDRWRYGYTF
>-|-|TRBV6-5|TRBJ2-7
TGTGCCAGCGGAGAGCCAGGGCCCTACGAGCAGTACTTC
CASGEPGPYEQYF
>few|TRBD1|TRBV29-1|TRBJ2-5
TGCAGCGACGGGACAGCCCAAGAGACCCAGTACTTC
CSDGTAQETQYF
>-|TRBD2|TRBV29-1|TRBJ2-5
TGCAGCGTCCTTCCCCCCAGGACTAGCGGTGGCCAAGAGACCCAGTACTTC
CSVLPPRTSGGQETQYF
>-|TRBD2|TRBV23-1|TRBJ2-5
TGCGCCAACCCCACGGGAGGGGCCCAAGAGACCCAGTACTTC
CANPTGGAQETQYF
>-|TRBD1|TRBV11-2|TRBJ1-2
TGTGCCAGCAGCTCTGTGCGGGACAGGGTTTGGGGCTACACCTTC
CASSSVRDRVWGYTF
>-|-|TRBV30|TRBJ2-7
TGTGCCTGGAGGGCCCCTCCAAGGTACGAGCAGTACTTC
CAWRAPPRYEQYF
>-|TRBD2|TRBV29-1|TRBJ2-1
TGCAGCGCCGGGATAGCGGGAGGTTTGAAGGAGCAGTTCTTC
CSAGIAGGLKEQFF
>-|-|TRBV29-1|TRBJ1-1
TGCAGCGTTGCGGCCTCGAACACTGAAGCTTTCTTT
CSVAASNTEAFF
>-|-|TRBV30|TRBJ2-5
TGTGCCTGGAGTGTAGTAACAGAGACCCAGTACTTC
CAWSVVTETQYF
>few|-|TRBV29-1|TRBJ2-3
TGCAGCGTCAACACAGGGTCAGATACGCAGTATTTT
CSVNTGSDTQYF
>-|-|TRBV11-2|TRBJ2-5
TGTGCCAGCAGCCCCGGGCCGCGGGAGACCCAGTACTTC
CASSPGPRETQYF
>-|-|TRBV4-2|TRBJ1-2
TGTGCCAGCAGCCAAGCCGGGGGTTACGGGGGGAACTATGGCTACACCTTC
CASSQAGGYGGNYGYTF
>-|-|TRBV29-1|TRBJ2-7
TGCAGCGCCATTGCTCTGTCTCCGACGGAGCAGTACTTC
CSAIALSPTEQYF
>few|-|TRBV29-1|TRBJ1-5
TGCAGCGTAGTCGACGGAAATCAGCCCCAGCATTTT
CSVVDGNQPQHF
>-|-|TRBV2|TRBJ2-4
TGTGCCAGCACGGAACTAGCCAAAAACATTCAGTACTTC
CASTELAKNIQYF
>-|-|TRBV30|TRBJ2-3
TGTGCCTGGAGTGTAGGCGCAGATACGCAGTATTTT
CAWSVGADTQYF
>-|-|TRBV30|TRBJ2-2
TGTGCCTGGAGAGCAGAGGGGATCGGGGAGCTGTTTTTT
CAWRAEGIGELFF
>-|-|TRBV5-1|TRBJ1-2
TGCGCCAGCAGCTTGGAGGGTGGCTACACCTTC
CASSLEGGYTF
>-|-|TRBV5-1|TRBJ1-1
TGCGCCAGCAGTCGGGATTCGAACACTGAAGCTTTCTTT
CASSRDSNTEAFF
>-|-|TRBV2|TRBJ2-3
TGTGCCTCCACCCAACAGGGAGACATACGCACAGATACGCAGTATTTT
CASTQQGDIRTDTQYF
>-|-|TRBV7-3|TRBJ2-2
TGTGCCAGCAGCCCCCTTAGAACGGGGGAGCTGTTTTTT
CASSPLRTGELFF
>-|TRBD1|TRBV29-1|TRBJ1-2
TGCAGCGTTGCGTTTATCCAGGGGGCCCTCTATGGCTACACCTTC
CSVAFIQGALYGYTF
>-|-|TRBV2|TRBJ2-5
TGTGCCAGCAGTGAAGTGGGGCCAGAGACCCAGTACTTC
CASSEVGPETQYF
>-|-|TRBV29-1|TRBJ2-7
TGCAGCGTTGAGGGGGTAGGGAACTACGAGCAGTACTTC
CSVEGVGNYEQYF
>-|-|TRBV25-1|TRBJ2-7
TGTGCCAGCAGTGAAGCAGGGCCGACCTACGAGCAGTACTTC
CASSEAGPTYEQYF
>few|TRBD2|TRBV29-1|TRBJ2-1
TGCAGCGTGGGACCGGGACTAGCGGGGGGATTATATGGGAATGAGCAGTTCTTC
CSVGPGLAGGLYGNEQFF
>-|TRBD2|TRBV29-1|TRBJ2-1
TGCAGCGTTGAAGGCGGGAGTTCCTACAATGAGCAGTTCTTC
CSVEGGSSYNEQFF
>few|-|TRBV19|TRBJ1-5
TGTGCCAGTAGTACACAAACGGGCAATCAGCCCCAGCATTTT
CASSTQTGNQPQHF